The rows below give T cell receptor beta chains drawn from one sample of a study of OX40 agonist ivuxolimab in advanced cancers. Clones were sequenced by immunoSEQ multiplex PCR, and TCRdb holds only the in-frame ones, with some missing. The repertoire holds 80,000 to 95,000 clones, with 90% to 95% as singletons. This specimen consisted of CD4+ or CD8+ T cells sorted from blood, obtained in a trial of the OX40 agonist ivuxolimab. The receptor set was obtained from an adult with an advanced solid tumor such as melanoma, head and neck, liver or kidney cancer. Each CDR3 is given with its conserved first and last residue. The order of the fields is clone size, V gene, D gene, J gene, CDR3 protein, CDR3 DNA. A D gene is named only where the DNA matches it firmly. The size entry is marked missing in some rows and otherwise reads once, few, many or a size class.

NA	TRBV19	NA	TRBJ2-1	CASSSVGTRTRGSYNEQFF	TGTGCCAGTAGTAGTGTAGGGACAAGGACCCGGGGCTCCTACAATGAGCAGTTCTTC
NA	TRBV18	NA	TRBJ2-7	CASSSSGQSSYEQYF	TGTGCCAGCTCATCCTCGGGACAAAGCTCCTACGAGCAGTACTTC
NA	TRBV9	NA	TRBJ2-3	CASSVGGGTFTDTQYF	TGTGCCAGCAGCGTAGGGGGTGGGACCTTCACAGATACGCAGTATTTT
NA	TRBV6-1	NA	TRBJ2-7	CASRERRDRISLQYF	TGTGCCAGCAGGGAACGGAGGGACCGGATAAGCTTGCAGTACTTC
NA	TRBV11-3	TRBD2	TRBJ2-3	CASSLILAGYTDTQYF	TGTGCCAGCAGCTTAATACTAGCGGGTTACACAGATACGCAGTATTTT
NA	TRBV30	NA	TRBJ2-1	CACSQNEQFF	TGTGCCTGCTCTCAGAATGAGCAGTTCTTC
NA	TRBV25-1	NA	TRBJ1-6	CASSEYADASPLHF	TGTGCCAGCAGTGAATATGCGGACGCTTCACCCCTCCACTTT
NA	TRBV27	TRBD1	TRBJ2-7	CASSLYGTGAYEQYF	TGTGCCAGCAGTTTATATGGGACAGGGGCCTACGAGCAGTACTTC
NA	TRBV7-8	TRBD2	TRBJ2-2	CASSSGTSWAGELFF	TGTGCCAGCAGCTCGGGGACTAGCTGGGCCGGGGAGCTGTTTTTT
NA	TRBV9	NA	TRBJ2-5	CASSRTNQQETQYF	TGTGCCAGCAGCAGGACGAATCAGCAAGAGACCCAGTACTTC
NA	TRBV5-4	NA	TRBJ2-1	CASSFLTGDYNEQFF	TGTGCCAGCAGCTTTTTGACGGGAGACTACAATGAGCAGTTCTTC
once	TRBV5-6	NA	TRBJ2-2	CASSLRLRAGELFF	TGTGCCAGCAGCTTGAGACTACGGGCCGGGGAGCTGTTTTTT
NA	TRBV5-5	TRBD2	TRBJ2-3	CASSPGLAITSTDTQYF	TGTGCCAGCAGCCCCGGACTAGCTATTACTAGCACAGATACGCAGTATTTT
NA	TRBV2	TRBD2	TRBJ2-7	CASSDTSGVPYEQYF	TGTGCCAGCAGTGATACTAGCGGGGTTCCCTACGAGCAGTACTTC
NA	TRBV27	TRBD2	TRBJ2-3	CASSYWEGGTDTQYF	TGTGCCAGCAGTTATTGGGAGGGTGGCACAGATACGCAGTATTTT
NA	TRBV9	NA	TRBJ2-1	CASSVAAGTQYNEQFF	TGTGCCAGCAGCGTAGCGGCCGGGACCCAATACAATGAGCAGTTCTTC
NA	TRBV30	NA	TRBJ1-6	CAWAPGYNSPLHF	TGTGCCTGGGCCCCGGGTTATAATTCACCCCTCCACTTT
NA	TRBV6-5	TRBD1	TRBJ2-7	CASTAGGQGIHEQYF	TGTGCCAGCACCGCTGGGGGACAGGGTATTCACGAGCAGTACTTC
NA	TRBV6-1	NA	TRBJ2-3	CASSEFLGRATDTQYF	TGTGCCAGCAGTGAATTTCTCGGCAGGGCAACAGATACGCAGTATTTT
NA	TRBV5-1	NA	TRBJ1-4	CASSLNEGEKLFF	TGCGCCAGCAGCTTGAACGAAGGGGAAAAACTGTTTTTT
NA	TRBV28	NA	TRBJ1-2	CASSLALGGYTF	TGTGCCAGCAGTTTAGCCCTGGGAGGCTACACCTTC
NA	TRBV6-5	NA	TRBJ2-5	CASSARGAETQYF	TGTGCCAGCAGTGCAAGGGGGGCGGAGACCCAGTACTTC
NA	TRBV6-1	NA	TRBJ1-2	CASRGTGLNIGYTF	TGTGCCAGCAGAGGGACTGGCCTTAACATTGGCTACACCTTC